This T cell receptor beta chain was found in a study of OX40 agonist ivuxolimab in advanced cancers. Unmatched junction bases numbered 4, after V lost 3 bases and J lost 4 bases. Germline CDR1 is SGHTS and CDR2 is YDEGEE. The CDR3 totals 15 residues. TCRdb's table, derived via immunoSEQ multiplex PCR, lists solely in-frame clones and lacks some. The sample holds about 58,000 clones, approximately 90% seen once. Sequenced here: CD4+ or CD8+ T cells sorted from blood, sampled in a trial of the OX40 agonist ivuxolimab. The V gene is TRBV5-8, the J gene TRBJ1-3; TRBD1 aligns across 10 bases. The receptor was derived from an adult with an advanced solid tumor such as melanoma, head and neck, liver or kidney cancer. The CDR3 DNA reads as TGTGCCAGCAGCTGGGGGACAGGGGACGGAAACACCATATATTTT. The encoded protein is CASSWGTGDGNTIYF.